The following is a T cell receptor (beta chain) sequence with its context. This sample was included in a study of metastatic and nonmetastatic thyroid tumors. The entire patient cohort was treatment-naive prior to thyroid surgery. With V trimmed by 3 bases and J by 3 bases, 4 bases remained unmatched. CDR1 and CDR2 (germline): SGHRS, YFSETQ. The CDR3 runs to 16 residues. TCRdb redid the clone calls on the PCR reads using MiXCR. The table shows about 16,000 clones, with around a third occurring only once. This TCR was sampled from a male donor with papillary thyroid cancer or a benign thyroid nodule (not recorded which). Some clones in this sample may be carry-over from other donors' samples. Sequencing was carried out using tumor tissue. V is TRBV5-1 and J is TRBJ1-4; TRBD1 agrees at 11 bases. CDR3: CASSYLGQGANEKLFF. CDR3 bases: TGCGCCAGCAGCTATCTGGGACAGGGGGCTAATGAAAAACTGTTTTTT.